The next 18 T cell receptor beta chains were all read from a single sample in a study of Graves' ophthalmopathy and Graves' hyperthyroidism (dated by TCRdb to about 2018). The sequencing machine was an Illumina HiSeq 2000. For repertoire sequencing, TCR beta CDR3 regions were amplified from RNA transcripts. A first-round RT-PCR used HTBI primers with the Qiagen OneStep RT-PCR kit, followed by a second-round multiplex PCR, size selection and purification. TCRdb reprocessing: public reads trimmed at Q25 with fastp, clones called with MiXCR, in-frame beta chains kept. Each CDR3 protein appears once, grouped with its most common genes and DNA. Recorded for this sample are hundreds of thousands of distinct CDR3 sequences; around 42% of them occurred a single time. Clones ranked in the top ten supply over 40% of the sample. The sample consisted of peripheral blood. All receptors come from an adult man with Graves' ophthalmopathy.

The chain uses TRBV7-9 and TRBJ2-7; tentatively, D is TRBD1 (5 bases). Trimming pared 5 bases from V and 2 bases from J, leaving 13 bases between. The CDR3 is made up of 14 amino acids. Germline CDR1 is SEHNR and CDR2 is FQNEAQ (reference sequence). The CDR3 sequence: CASSRTHTPYEQYF. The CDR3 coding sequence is TGTGCCAGCAGCCGGACACACACTCCCTACGAGCAGTACTTC.

CDR3: CASSLKIRGRQGTDTQYF. CDR3 in DNA: TGTGCCAGCAGCTTAAAAATTCGGGGTAGGCAGGGGACAGATACGCAGTACTTC. The chain combines TRBV7-2 with TRBJ2-5; 7 positions agree with TRBD1. V trimming: 2 bases; J trimming: 11 bases; junction bases outside the gene matches: 23. Germline CDR1 is SGHTA and CDR2 is FQGNSA. CDR3 size: 18 residues.

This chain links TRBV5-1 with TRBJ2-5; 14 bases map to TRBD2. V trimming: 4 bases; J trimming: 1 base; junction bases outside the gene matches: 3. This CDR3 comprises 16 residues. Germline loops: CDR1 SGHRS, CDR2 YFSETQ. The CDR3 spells CASSLGLAGVQETQYF. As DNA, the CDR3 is TGCGCCAGCAGCCTGGGACTAGCGGGAGTCCAAGAGACCCAGTACTTC.

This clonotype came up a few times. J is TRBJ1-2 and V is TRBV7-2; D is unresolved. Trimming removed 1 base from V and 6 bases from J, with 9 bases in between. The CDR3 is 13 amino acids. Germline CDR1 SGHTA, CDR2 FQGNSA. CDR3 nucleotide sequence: TGTGCCAGCAGCTTAGATCCGTTAGATGGCTACACCTTC. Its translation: CASSLDPLDGYTF.

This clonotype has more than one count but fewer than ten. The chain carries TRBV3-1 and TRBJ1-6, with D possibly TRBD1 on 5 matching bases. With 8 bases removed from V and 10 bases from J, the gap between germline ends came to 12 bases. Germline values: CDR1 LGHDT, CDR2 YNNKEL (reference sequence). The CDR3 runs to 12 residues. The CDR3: CASGRDISPLHF. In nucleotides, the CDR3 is TGTGCCAGCGGCAGGGATATATCACCCCTCCACTTT.

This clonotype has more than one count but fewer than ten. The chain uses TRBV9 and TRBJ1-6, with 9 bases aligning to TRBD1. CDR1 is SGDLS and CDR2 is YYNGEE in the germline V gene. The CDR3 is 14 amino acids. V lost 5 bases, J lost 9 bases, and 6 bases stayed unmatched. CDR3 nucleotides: TGTGCCAGCAGTTGGGGACAGGGTAGTTCACCCCTCCACTTT. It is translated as CASSWGQGSSPLHF. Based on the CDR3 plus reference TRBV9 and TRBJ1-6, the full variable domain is DSGVTQTPKHLITATGQRVTLRCSPRSGDLSVYWYQQSLDQGLQFLIQYYNGEERAKGNILERFSAQQFPDLHSELNLSSLELGDSALYFCASSWGQGSSPLHFGNGTRLTVT.

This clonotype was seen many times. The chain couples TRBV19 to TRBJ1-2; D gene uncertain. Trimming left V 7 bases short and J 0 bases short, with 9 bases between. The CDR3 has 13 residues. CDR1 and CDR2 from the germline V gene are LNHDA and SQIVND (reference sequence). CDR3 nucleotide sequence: TGTGCCAGTAAGGAGGGAGCTAACTATGGCTACACCTTC. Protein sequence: CASKEGANYGYTF.

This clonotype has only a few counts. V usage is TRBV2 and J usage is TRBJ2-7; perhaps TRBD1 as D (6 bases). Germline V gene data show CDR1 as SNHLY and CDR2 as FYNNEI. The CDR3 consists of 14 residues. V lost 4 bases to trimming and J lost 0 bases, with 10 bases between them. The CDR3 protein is CASSAPGHSYEQYF. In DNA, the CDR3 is TGTGCCAGCAGTGCTCCGGGACACTCCTACGAGCAGTACTTC.

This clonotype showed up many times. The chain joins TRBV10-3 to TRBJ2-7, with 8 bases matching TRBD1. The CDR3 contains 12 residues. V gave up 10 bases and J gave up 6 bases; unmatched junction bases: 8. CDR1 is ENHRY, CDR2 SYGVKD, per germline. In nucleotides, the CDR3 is TGTGCCACTGGGGTACAGGGGGGCGAGCAGTACTTC. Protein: CATGVQGGEQYF.

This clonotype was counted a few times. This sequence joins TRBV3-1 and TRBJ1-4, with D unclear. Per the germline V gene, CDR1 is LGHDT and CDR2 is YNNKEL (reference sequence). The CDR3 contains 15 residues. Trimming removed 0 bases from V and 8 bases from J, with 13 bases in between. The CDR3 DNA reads TGTGCCAGCAGCCAAGAGGGCGGATACGGCGAAAAACTGTTTTTT. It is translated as CASSQEGGYGEKLFF.

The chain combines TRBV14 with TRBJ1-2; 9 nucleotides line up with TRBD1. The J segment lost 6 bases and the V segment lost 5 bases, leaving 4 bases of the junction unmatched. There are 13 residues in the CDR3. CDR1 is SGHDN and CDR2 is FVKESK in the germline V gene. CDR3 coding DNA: TGTGCCAGCAGCACCCGGACAGGGGATGGCTACACCTTC. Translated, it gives CASSTRTGDGYTF.

In nucleotides, the CDR3 is TGTGCCAGCAGCCACGCGCGACCGAACACTGAAGCTTTCTTT. This translates into CASSHARPNTEAFF. The chain carries TRBV7-2 and TRBJ1-1; no definite D call. The germline V and J ends were trimmed by 5 bases and 1 base, with 11 bases remaining between them. The V gene's germline CDR1 is SGHTA and CDR2 FQGNSA. The CDR3 loop spans 14 amino acids. Full variable domain (remainder filled in from reference TRBV7-2 and TRBJ1-1): GAGVSQSPSNKVTEKGKDVELRCDPISGHTALYWYRQSLGQGLEFLIYFQGNSAPDKSGLPSDRFSAERTGGSVSTLTIQRTQQEDSAVYLCASSHARPNTEAFFGQGTRLTVV.

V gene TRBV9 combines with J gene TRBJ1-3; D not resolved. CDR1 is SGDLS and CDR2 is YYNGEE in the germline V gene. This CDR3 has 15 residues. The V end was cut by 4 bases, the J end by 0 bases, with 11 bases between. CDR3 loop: CASSPYSSSGNTIYF. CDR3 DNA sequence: TGTGCCAGCAGCCCCTATTCTAGCTCTGGAAACACCATATATTTT.

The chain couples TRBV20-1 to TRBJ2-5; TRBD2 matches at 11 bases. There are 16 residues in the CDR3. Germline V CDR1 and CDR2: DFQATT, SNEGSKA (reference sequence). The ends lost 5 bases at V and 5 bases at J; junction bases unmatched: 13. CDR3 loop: CSASTSGVFSAETQYF. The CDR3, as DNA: TGCAGTGCTTCGACTAGCGGGGTGTTTAGCGCGGAGACCCAGTACTTC.

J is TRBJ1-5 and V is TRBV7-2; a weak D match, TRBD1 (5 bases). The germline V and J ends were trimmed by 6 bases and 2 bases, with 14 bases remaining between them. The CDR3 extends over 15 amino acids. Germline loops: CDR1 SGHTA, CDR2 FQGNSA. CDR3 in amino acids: CASSSLGGGNQPQHF. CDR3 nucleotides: TGTGCCAGCAGTTCGCTTGGGGGGGGCAATCAGCCCCAGCATTTT. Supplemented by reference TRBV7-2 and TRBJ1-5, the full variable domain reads GAGVSQSPSNKVTEKGKDVELRCDPISGHTALYWYRQSLGQGLEFLIYFQGNSAPDKSGLPSDRFSAERTGGSVSTLTIQRTQQEDSAVYLCASSSLGGGNQPQHFGDGTRLSIL.

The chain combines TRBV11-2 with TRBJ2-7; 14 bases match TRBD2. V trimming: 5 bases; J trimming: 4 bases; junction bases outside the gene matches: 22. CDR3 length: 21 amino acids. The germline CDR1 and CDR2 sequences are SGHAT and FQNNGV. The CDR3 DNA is TGTGCCAGCAGCCTTAACTACGGGACTAGCGGGAGAACGGGCGGGCTATACGAGCAGTACTTC. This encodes CASSLNYGTSGRTGGLYEQYF.

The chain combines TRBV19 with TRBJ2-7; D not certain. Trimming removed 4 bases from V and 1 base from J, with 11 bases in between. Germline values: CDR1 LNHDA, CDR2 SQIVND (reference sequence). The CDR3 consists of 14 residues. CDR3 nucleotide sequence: TGTGCCAGTAGTAGCAGGATAGCATCCTACGAGCAGTACTTC. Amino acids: CASSSRIASYEQYF.

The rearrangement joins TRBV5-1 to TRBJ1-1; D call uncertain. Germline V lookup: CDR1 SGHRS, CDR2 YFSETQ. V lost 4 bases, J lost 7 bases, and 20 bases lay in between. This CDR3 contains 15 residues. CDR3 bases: TGCGCCAGCAGCAGAAGCGCCGACACTAGCTTTGAAGCTTTCTTT. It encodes CASSRSADTSFEAFF.